This T cell receptor beta chain is drawn from a study of CD8 T cells in ankylosing spondylitis. Regarding the study as a whole: According to the report, clones linked to the disease were significantly enriched in matched synovial fluid samples taken from ankylosing spondylitis patients. Earlier authors reported some of these motif variants in reactive arthritis synovial fluid and blood. Disease-linked clones bore a CD8+ phenotype and were relatively rare in peripheral blood.

Quantitative 5'-RACE was performed with molecular barcodes, and it yielded the TCR beta libraries. Each CDR3 protein gets one entry after TCRdb re-called the 5' RACE reads with MiXCR. The table has fewer than 50,000 distinct CDR3 sequences, roughly 11% seen once. This CDR3 has 14 residues. CDR1 and CDR2 from the germline V gene are ENHRY and SYGVKD. Trimming stripped 10 bases from V and 3 bases from J, with 16 bases between. This clonotype was seen ten or more times. Its matching antigen is unknown. This clonotype originated in a male donor with ankylosing spondylitis or in good health (not recorded which). This sequence joins TRBV10-3 and TRBJ1-5; D is perhaps TRBD1 (6 bases). The sequenced sample was blood, either unsorted or a sorted T cell fraction (not recorded which). This chain's CDR3 is CATGTPELNQPQHF. For the CDR3, the DNA is TGTGCCACCGGGACACCCGAGCTCAATCAGCCCCAGCATTTT.